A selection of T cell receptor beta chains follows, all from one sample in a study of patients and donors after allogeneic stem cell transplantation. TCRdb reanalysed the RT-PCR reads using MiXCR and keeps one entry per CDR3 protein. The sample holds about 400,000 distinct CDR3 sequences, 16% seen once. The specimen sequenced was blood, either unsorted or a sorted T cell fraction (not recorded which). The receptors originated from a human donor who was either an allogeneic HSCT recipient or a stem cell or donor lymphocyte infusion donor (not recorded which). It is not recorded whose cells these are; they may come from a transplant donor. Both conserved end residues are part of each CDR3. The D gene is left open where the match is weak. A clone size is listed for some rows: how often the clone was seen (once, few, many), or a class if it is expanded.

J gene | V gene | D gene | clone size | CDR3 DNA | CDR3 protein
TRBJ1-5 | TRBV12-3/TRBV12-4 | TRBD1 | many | TGTGCCAGCAGTGACAGGGGTAATAGCAATCAGCCCCAGCATTTT | CASSDRGNSNQPQHF
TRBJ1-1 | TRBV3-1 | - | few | TGTGCCAGCAGCCTGAGGTTGGGCAGGGGGAACACTGAAGCTTTCTTT | CASSLRLGRGNTEAFF
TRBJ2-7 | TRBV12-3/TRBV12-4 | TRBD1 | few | TGTGCCAGCAGTTTTATTCCGGGGACAGGGAATAGCTACGAGCAGTACTTC | CASSFIPGTGNSYEQYF
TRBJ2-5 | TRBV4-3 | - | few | TGCGCCAGCAGCCAAGGGGGTGTCGAGACCCAGTACTTC | CASSQGGVETQYF
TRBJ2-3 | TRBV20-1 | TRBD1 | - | TGCAGTGCTGGGACAGGACAGCCGGTCACAGATACGCAGTATTTT | CSAGTGQPVTDTQYF
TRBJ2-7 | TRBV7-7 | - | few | TGTGCTAGCAGTATCGGGACGGACCCTACCTACGAGCAGTACTTC | CASSIGTDPTYEQYF
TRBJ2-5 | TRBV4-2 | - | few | TGTGCCAGCAGCCAAGAGGGGAGGAGGGGAGAGACCCAGTACTTC | CASSQEGRRGETQYF
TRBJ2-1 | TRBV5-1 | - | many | TGCGCCAGCAGCATTCCTTCCCCGTCCCATGAGCAGTTCTTC | CASSIPSPSHEQFF
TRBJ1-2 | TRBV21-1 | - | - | TGTGCCAGCAGCTCACGGGACCGCTTCTGTGGCTACACCTTC | CASSSRDRFCGYTF
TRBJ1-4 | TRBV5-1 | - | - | TGCGCCAGCAGCCCAGAGGGGCACGGTGAAAAACTGTTTTTT | CASSPEGHGEKLFF